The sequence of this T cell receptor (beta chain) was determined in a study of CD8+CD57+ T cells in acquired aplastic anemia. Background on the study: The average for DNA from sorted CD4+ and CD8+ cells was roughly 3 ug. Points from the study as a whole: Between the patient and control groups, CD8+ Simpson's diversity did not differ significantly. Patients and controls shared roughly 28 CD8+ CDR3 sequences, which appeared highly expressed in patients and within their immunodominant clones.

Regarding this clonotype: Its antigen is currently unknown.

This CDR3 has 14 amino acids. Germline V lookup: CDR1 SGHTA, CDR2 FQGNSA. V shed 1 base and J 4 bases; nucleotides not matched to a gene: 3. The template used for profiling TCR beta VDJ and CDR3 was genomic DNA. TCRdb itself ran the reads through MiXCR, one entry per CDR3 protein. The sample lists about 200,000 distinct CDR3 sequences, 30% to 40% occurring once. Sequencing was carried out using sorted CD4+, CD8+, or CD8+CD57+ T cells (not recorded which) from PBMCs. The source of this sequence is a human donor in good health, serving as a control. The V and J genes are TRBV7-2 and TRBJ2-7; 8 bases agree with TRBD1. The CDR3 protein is CASSLVTGEYEQYF. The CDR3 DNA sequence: TGTGCCAGCAGCTTAGTGACAGGGGAATACGAGCAGTACTTC.